Each of the 15 T cell receptor beta chains below was sequenced from the same sample in a study of T cells in Graves' hyperthyroidism and ophthalmopathy. Amplification of TCR beta CDR3 regions used RNA as the template. When the TCR CDR3 underwent first-round RT-PCR, the HTBI primer set was used. TCRdb fed the multiplex PCR reads into MiXCR, producing one record per CDR3 protein. The sample includes about 740,000 distinct CDR3 sequences, about 15% of them seen just once. The sequenced sample was blood. The receptors were gathered from a woman younger than 30 with Graves' hyperthyroidism.

V usage is TRBV4-1 and J usage is TRBJ2-5, with 7 bases identical to TRBD2. V was clipped by 2 bases and J by 12 bases; unmatched bases: 6. Germline CDR1 reads MGHRA; CDR2 reads YSYEKL. The CDR3 has 12 amino acids. The CDR3 sequence: CASSQPGGDEYF. In DNA form, the CDR3 reads TGCGCCAGCAGCCAACCTGGGGGGGATGAGTACTTC.

This clonotype was seen repeatedly, ten times or more. The J gene is TRBJ1-1, the V gene TRBV11-3, with 10 bases matching TRBD1. This CDR3 region has 13 residues. Unmatched junction bases numbered 4, after V lost 5 bases and J lost 7 bases. Germline CDR1 is SGHNT and CDR2 is YENEEA. CDR3 sequence (DNA): TGTGCCAGCAGCGCCGGACAGGGGGGTGAAGCTTTCTTT. The encoded protein is CASSAGQGGEAFF. Complete variable domain (other parts from reference TRBV11-3 and TRBJ1-1): EAGVVQSPRYKIIEKKQPVAFWCNPISGHNTLYWYLQNLGQGPELLIRYENEEAVDDSQLPKDRFSAERLKGVDSTLKIQPAELGDSAVYLCASSAGQGGEAFFGQGTRLTVV.

This clonotype came up a few times. The chain carries TRBV5-1 and TRBJ2-1, with D perhaps matching TRBD1 or TRBD2 (7 bases each). V was cut by 4 bases and J by 4 bases, with 15 bases left in between. The CDR3 spans 15 residues. Germline V gene data show CDR1 as SGHRS and CDR2 as YFSETQ. The CDR3 is CASSPAGQFYNEQFF. In nucleotides, the CDR3 is TGCGCCAGCAGCCCAGCGGGACAGTTTTACAATGAGCAGTTCTTC.

This clonotype appeared a few times. The chain joins TRBV6-1 to TRBJ2-5; D possibly matches TRBD1 or TRBD2 (5 bases each). V dropped 7 bases and J dropped 7 bases, with 22 bases sitting between them. The CDR3 loop spans 15 amino acids. Germline CDR1 MNHNS, CDR2 SASEGT. DNA of the CDR3: TGTGCCAGCACCCTCCAGGGACGCCGAGAGGGGACCCAGTACTTC. This codes for CASTLQGRREGTQYF.

This clonotype was observed a handful of times. The V call is TRBV5-5, the J call TRBJ2-1, with 7 positions matching TRBD1. Losses at the gene ends were 2 bases for V and 3 bases for J; bases not matched to a gene: 5. The CDR3 length is 15 residues. Per germline, CDR1 SGHKS and CDR2 YYEKEE (reference sequence). The CDR3 bases are TGTGCCAGCAGCTTAGGGGGCGTCTTCTACAATGAGCAGTTCTTC. It encodes CASSLGGVFYNEQFF.

This clonotype was recorded at least ten times. The V gene is TRBV13, the J gene TRBJ2-1; 7 positions agree with TRBD2. This CDR3 region has 18 residues. The germline CDR1 and CDR2 sequences are PRHDT and FYEKMQ (reference sequence). J was trimmed by 9 bases and V by 5 bases; bases with no gene match: 22. The CDR3 spells CASSPPLSGEGGPFEQFF. The DNA of the CDR3 is TGTGCCAGCAGCCCCCCTCTGAGCGGGGAGGGAGGGCCGTTTGAGCAGTTCTTC.

This clonotype has at least ten counts. The chain recombines TRBV7-9 with TRBJ2-1; 8 bases map to TRBD2. The CDR3 totals 19 residues. Per the germline V gene, CDR1 is SEHNR and CDR2 is FQNEAQ (reference sequence). V dropped 4 bases and J dropped 8; count of bases not matched to a gene: 22. CDR3 sequence reads: CASSSPGGGLAVHRDEQFF. The DNA for the CDR3 is TGTGCCAGCAGCTCACCGGGAGGAGGACTAGCCGTCCATAGGGATGAGCAGTTCTTC.

The CDR3 DNA sequence: TGTGCCAGCAGTGACCGGGGGACTAGCGGGAGGTACGAGCAGTACTTC. This sequence encodes CASSDRGTSGRYEQYF. This rearrangement joins TRBV6-1 to TRBJ2-7; the match to TRBD2 covers 15 bases. Germline assignment: CDR1 MNHNS and CDR2 SASEGT. V was clipped by 3 bases and J by 4 bases; unmatched bases: 4. The CDR3 contains 16 residues.

The rearrangement joins TRBV12-3 or TRBV12-4 to TRBJ1-2; no reliable D call. The CDR3 extends over 12 amino acids. Trimming removed 5 bases at V and 3 bases at J, with 7 bases between. The CDR3 region is CASSTRHYGYTF. In nucleotides, the CDR3 is TGTGCCAGCAGTACAAGACACTATGGCTACACCTTC.

The table lists this clonotype with many counts. This chain joins TRBV28 and TRBJ2-7; D remains ambiguous. The V and J ends lost 5 bases and 1 base respectively, with 24 bases between them. CDR3 length equals 18 residues. From germline, CDR1 is MDHEN and CDR2 SYDVKM. CDR3 sequence reads: CASSPLHLTYEPSYEQYF. The CDR3 region has the DNA TGTGCCAGCAGTCCCCTTCACTTAACCTACGAACCGTCCTACGAGCAGTACTTC.

This sequence joins TRBV3-1 and TRBJ1-3; tentative D call: TRBD1 (6 bases). This CDR3 has 15 residues. The V gene's germline CDR1 is LGHDT and CDR2 YNNKEL (reference sequence). V dropped 3 bases and J dropped 1 base, with 10 bases sitting between them. DNA for the CDR3: TGTGCCAGCAGCCAGCGGAGGGGGTCTGGAAACACCATATATTTT. Amino acids: CASSQRRGSGNTIYF. Together with reference TRBV3-1 and TRBJ1-3, the CDR3 gives the full variable domain: DTAVSQTPKYLVTQMGNDKSIKCEQNLGHDTMYWYKQDSKKFLKIMFSYNNKELIINETVPNRFSPKSPDKAHLNLHINSLELGDSAVYFCASSQRRGSGNTIYFGEGSWLTVV.

This clonotype occurred once. The CDR3 sequence is CASSFDATYSYEQFF. The CDR3, as DNA: TGCGCCAGCAGCTTCGACGCCACCTACTCCTACGAGCAGTTCTTC. The rearrangement joins TRBV5-1 to TRBJ2-7; D unclear. Judging by the DNA end, TRBJ2-1 fits better; the J call may be wrong. The CDR3 runs 15 residues. CDR1 and CDR2 (germline): SGHRS, YFSETQ.

V and J are TRBV30 and TRBJ2-1, with D perhaps TRBD1 (5 bases). CDR1 is GTSNPN, CDR2 SVGIG, per germline (reference sequence). The CDR3 runs 15 residues. Deletions cut 5 bases from V and 0 bases from J, with 14 bases between. CDR3 loop: CAWGALGASYNEQFF. The CDR3 nucleotides read TGTGCCTGGGGGGCGCTAGGGGCCTCCTACAATGAGCAGTTCTTC.

This clonotype was seen repeatedly, ten times or more. The chain has TRBV10-3 and TRBJ2-2; D might be TRBD1 (6 bases). The CDR3 has 18 amino acids. V was trimmed by 3 bases and J by 0 bases, leaving 17 bases between them. Germline lookup yields CDR1 ENHRY and CDR2 SYGVKD. In DNA, the CDR3 is TGTGCCATCAGTGATTGGGGACACCTTACCGCGAACACCGGGGAGCTGTTTTTT. This encodes CAISDWGHLTANTGELFF.

This rearrangement joins TRBV20-1 to TRBJ1-5; a weak D match, TRBD1 (6 bases). The CDR3 spans 12 residues. CDR1 and CDR2 (germline): DFQATT, SNEGSKA (reference sequence). The V gene lost 6 bases and the J gene lost 5 bases, with 11 bases spanning the gap. The CDR3 DNA follows: TGCAGTGCCCTGGACAGTTATCAGCCCCAGCATTTT. It is translated as CSALDSYQPQHF.